Many counts were recorded for the clone carrying this TCR beta chain. The antigen remains unidentified. This entry belongs to a study of early T cells in non-severe SARS-CoV-2 infection. In the study overall: Sequenced material consisted of bulk RNA (from unsorted whole blood), and chains were unpaired. Study results and limitations: Matching results from VDJdb favored anti-spike CD8 responses, leaving private and CD4 specificities undetected.

Unique molecular identifiers were affixed to single, distinct cDNA molecules. From the 5' RACE reads, TCRdb called clonotypes with MiXCR, one entry per CDR3 protein. The sample carries approximately 50,000 distinct CDR3 sequences, around 10% recorded once. The CDR3 covers 12 residues. Germline V CDR1 and CDR2: DFQATT, SNEGSKA (reference sequence). Trimming took off 3 bases at V and 5 bases at J, with 10 bases between the two ends. The genes are TRBV20-1 and TRBJ2-5; D unresolved. Sequencing was done on a sample of whole blood. This receptor was identified in an adult who was a healthcare worker with PCR-confirmed SARS-CoV-2 infection or an uninfected control (not recorded which). As DNA, the CDR3 is TGCAGTGCTAGTCCTTCGAGCGAGACCCAGTACTTC. Amino acid sequence: CSASPSSETQYF.